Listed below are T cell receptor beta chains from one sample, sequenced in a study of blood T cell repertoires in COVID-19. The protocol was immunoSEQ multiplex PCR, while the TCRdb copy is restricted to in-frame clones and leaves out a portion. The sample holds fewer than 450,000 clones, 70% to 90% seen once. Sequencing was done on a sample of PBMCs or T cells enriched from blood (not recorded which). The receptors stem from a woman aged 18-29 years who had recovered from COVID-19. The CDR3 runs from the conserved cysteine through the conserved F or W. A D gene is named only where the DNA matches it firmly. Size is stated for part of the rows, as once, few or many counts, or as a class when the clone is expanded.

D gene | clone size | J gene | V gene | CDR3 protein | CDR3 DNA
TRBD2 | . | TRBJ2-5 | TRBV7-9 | CASSLVSSSGKPQETQYF | TGTGCCAGCAGCTTAGTATCATCTAGCGGGAAACCCCAAGAGACCCAGTACTTC
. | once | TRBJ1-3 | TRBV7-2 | CASSQQGFSGNTIYF | TGTGCCAGCAGCCAACAGGGTTTTTCTGGAAACACCATATATTTT
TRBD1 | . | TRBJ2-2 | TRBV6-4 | CASNPQGENTGELFF | TGTGCCAGCAACCCGCAGGGGGAGAACACCGGGGAGCTGTTTTTT
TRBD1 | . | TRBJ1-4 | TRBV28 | CASRPTGGGEKLFF | TGTGCCAGCAGGCCGACAGGGGGCGGTGAAAAACTGTTTTTT
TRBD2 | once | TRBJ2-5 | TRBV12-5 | CASGLVRTSGGETQYF | TGTGCTAGTGGTTTGGTACGGACTAGCGGGGGGGAGACCCAGTACTTC
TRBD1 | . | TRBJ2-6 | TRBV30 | CAWSPRDRASGANVLTF | TGTGCCTGGAGTCCCCGGGACAGGGCGTCTGGGGCCAACGTCCTGACTTTC
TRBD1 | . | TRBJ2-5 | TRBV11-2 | CASSLVLGQGAETQYF | TGTGCCAGCAGCTTAGTCCTCGGACAGGGGGCAGAGACCCAGTACTTC
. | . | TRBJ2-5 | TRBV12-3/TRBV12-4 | CASSTRETQYF | TGTGCCAGCAGTACTCGGGAGACCCAGTACTTC
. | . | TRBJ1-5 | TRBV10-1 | CASSETDQPQHF | TGCGCCAGCAGTGAGACGGATCAGCCCCAGCATTTT
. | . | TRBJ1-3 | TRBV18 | CASSPHQGVFSGNTIYF | TGTGCCAGCTCACCACATCAAGGGGTTTTCTCTGGAAACACCATATATTTT
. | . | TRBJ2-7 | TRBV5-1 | CASSLAWDSEQYF | TGCGCCAGCAGCTTGGCCTGGGACTCCGAGCAGTACTTC
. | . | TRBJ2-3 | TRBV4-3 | CASSQDYRVTDTQYF | TGCGCCAGCAGCCAAGATTACAGGGTGACAGATACGCAGTATTTT
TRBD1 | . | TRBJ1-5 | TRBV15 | CATSPIYRDRLDYSNQPQHF | TGTGCCACCAGCCCGATCTACCGGGACAGGTTGGACTATAGCAATCAGCCCCAGCATTTT
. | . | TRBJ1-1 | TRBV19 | CASSIDRDTEAFF | TGTGCCAGTAGTATAGATCGAGATACTGAAGCTTTCTTT
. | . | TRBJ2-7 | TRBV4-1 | CASSQDPGTEQYF | TGCGCCAGCAGCCAAGATCCGGGAACCGAGCAGTACTTC
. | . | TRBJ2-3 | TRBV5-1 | CASSLVTGLVDTQYF | TGCGCCAGCAGCTTGGTAACGGGGTTAGTGGATACGCAGTATTTT
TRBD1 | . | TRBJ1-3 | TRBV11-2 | CASSLSPGQGKDTIYF | TGTGCCAGCAGCTTATCTCCGGGACAGGGAAAGGACACCATATATTTT
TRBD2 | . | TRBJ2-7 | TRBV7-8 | CASSPGGGGSSYEQYF | TGTGCCAGCAGCCCAGGCGGGGGGGGGAGCTCCTACGAGCAGTACTTC
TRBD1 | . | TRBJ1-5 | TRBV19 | CASSIGQGPNQPQHF | TGTGCCAGTAGTATCGGACAGGGCCCGAATCAGCCCCAGCATTTT
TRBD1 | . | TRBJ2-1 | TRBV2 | CASSRDRGDNEQFF | TGTGCCAGCAGCCGGGACAGGGGTGACAATGAGCAGTTCTTC
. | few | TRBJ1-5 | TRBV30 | CAWSRQDNQPQHF | TGTGCCTGGAGTAGACAGGACAATCAGCCCCAGCATTTT
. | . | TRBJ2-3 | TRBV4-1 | CASSQDGGTDTQYF | TGCGCCAGCAGCCAAGATGGAGGGACAGATACGCAGTATTTT
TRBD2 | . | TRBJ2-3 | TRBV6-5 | CASGNFIAGGTDTQYF | TGTGCCAGCGGTAACTTTATAGCGGGGGGCACAGATACGCAGTATTTT
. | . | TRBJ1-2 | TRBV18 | CASSLQASGAYGYTF | TGTGCCAGCTCGCTACAGGCCTCCGGAGCCTATGGCTACACCTTC
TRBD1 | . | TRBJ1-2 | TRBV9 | CASSVSRGVGYTF | TGTGCCAGCAGCGTGTCCAGGGGGGTTGGCTACACCTTC
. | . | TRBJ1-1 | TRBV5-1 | CASSPRASRNTEAFF | TGCGCCAGCAGCCCCAGGGCCTCAAGGAACACTGAAGCTTTCTTT
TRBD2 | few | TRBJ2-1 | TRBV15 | CATSRVLGLAGVDNEQFF | TGTGCCACCAGCAGAGTGTTAGGACTAGCGGGGGTTGACAATGAGCAGTTCTTC
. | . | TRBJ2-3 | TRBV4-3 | CASSQVAGGTDTQYF | TGCGCCAGCAGCCAAGTAGCCGGGGGCACAGATACGCAGTATTTT
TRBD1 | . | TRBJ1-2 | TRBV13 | CASSLGTGDYGYTF | TGTGCCAGCAGCTTAGGCACAGGGGACTATGGCTACACCTTC
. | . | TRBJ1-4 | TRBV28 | CASTQLATNEKLFF | TGTGCCAGCACGCAACTTGCAACTAATGAAAAACTGTTTTTT
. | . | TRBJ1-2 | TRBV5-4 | CASSSRQTNYGYTF | TGTGCCAGCAGCTCAAGACAGACAAACTATGGCTACACCTTC
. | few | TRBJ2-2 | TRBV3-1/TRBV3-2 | CASSPTHRVTGELFF | TGTGCCAGCAGCCCAACGCACAGGGTTACCGGGGAGCTGTTTTTT
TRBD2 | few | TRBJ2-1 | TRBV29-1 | CSAGLAGGPDYNEQFF | TGCAGCGCCGGACTAGCGGGGGGGCCGGACTACAATGAGCAGTTCTTC
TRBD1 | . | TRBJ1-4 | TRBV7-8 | CASSLPGTAEKLFF | TGTGCCAGCAGCCTACCGGGGACAGCCGAAAAACTGTTTTTT
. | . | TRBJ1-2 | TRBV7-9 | CASSLSGGSDGYTF | TGTGCCAGCAGCCTGTCAGGTGGGAGCGATGGCTACACCTTC
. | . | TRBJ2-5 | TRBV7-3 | CASSLWGQVQETQYF | TGTGCCAGCAGCTTATGGGGACAAGTACAAGAGACCCAGTACTTC
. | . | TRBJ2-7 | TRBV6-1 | CASSEGGVVDEQYF | TGTGCCAGCAGTGAAGGCGGGGTGGTGGACGAGCAGTACTTC
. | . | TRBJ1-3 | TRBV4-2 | CASSQDSSRSGNTIYF | TGTGCCAGCAGCCAGGACTCCAGCCGCTCTGGAAACACCATATATTTT
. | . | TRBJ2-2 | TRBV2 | CASVGALGTGELFF | TGTGCCAGCGTTGGGGCCCTGGGCACCGGGGAGCTGTTTTTT
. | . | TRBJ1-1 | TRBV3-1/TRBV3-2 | CASSAPARRVGSTEAFF | TGTGCCAGCAGCGCCCCCGCCCGCAGGGTAGGAAGCACTGAAGCTTTCTTT
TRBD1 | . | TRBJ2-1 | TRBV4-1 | CASSQADRYNEQFF | TGCGCCAGCAGCCAAGCGGACAGGTACAATGAGCAGTTCTTC
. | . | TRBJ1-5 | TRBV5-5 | CASSLAAVQHQPQHF | TGTGCCAGCAGCTTGGCGGCGGTGCAGCATCAGCCCCAGCATTTT
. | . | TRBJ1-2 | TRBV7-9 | CASSPPLNDGYTF | TGTGCCAGCAGCCCCCCCTTAAATGATGGCTACACCTTC
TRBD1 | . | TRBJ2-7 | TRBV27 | CASSLTATGGYAEQYF | TGTGCCAGCAGTTTGACCGCGACAGGGGGATACGCCGAGCAGTACTTC
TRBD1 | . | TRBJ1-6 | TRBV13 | CASSDQTGAGNSPLHF | TGTGCCAGCAGCGACCAGACAGGGGCTGGTAATTCACCCCTCCACTTT
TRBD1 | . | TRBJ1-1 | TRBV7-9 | CASRQIPGQGLNTEAFF | TGTGCCAGCAGACAAATCCCCGGACAGGGATTGAACACTGAAGCTTTCTTT
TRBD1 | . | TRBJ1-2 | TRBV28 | CASSPYRGETYGYTF | TGTGCCAGCAGTCCCTACAGGGGGGAGACTTATGGCTACACCTTC
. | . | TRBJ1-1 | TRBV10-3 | CATSAVMNTEAFF | TGTGCCACGAGCGCGGTAATGAACACTGAAGCTTTCTTT
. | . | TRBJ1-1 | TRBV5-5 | CASSLYDSPNTEAFF | TGTGCCAGCAGCTTATACGACAGTCCGAACACTGAAGCTTTCTTT
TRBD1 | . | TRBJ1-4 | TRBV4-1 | CASSLRTGDEKLFF | TGCGCCAGCAGCCTGCGGACAGGAGATGAAAAACTGTTTTTT
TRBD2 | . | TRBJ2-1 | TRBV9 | CASSTSGTYNEQFF | TGTGCCAGCAGCACTAGCGGTACCTACAATGAGCAGTTCTTC
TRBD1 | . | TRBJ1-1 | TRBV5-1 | CASSSQGAGTEAFF | TGCGCCAGCAGCTCACAGGGGGCTGGCACTGAAGCTTTCTTT
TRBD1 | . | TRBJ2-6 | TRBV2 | CASSGQGRSTGANVLTF | TGTGCCAGCAGTGGACAGGGGAGGTCGACTGGGGCCAACGTCCTGACTTTC
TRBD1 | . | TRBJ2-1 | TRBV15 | CATSGDRSYNEQFF | TGTGCCACCAGCGGGGACAGGTCCTACAATGAGCAGTTCTTC
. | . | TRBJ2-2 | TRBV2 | CASSLGNYGELFF | TGTGCCAGCAGTCTCGGTAATTACGGGGAGCTGTTTTTT
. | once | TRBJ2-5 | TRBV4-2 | CASSPGQETQYF | TGTGCCAGCAGCCCCGGGCAAGAGACCCAGTACTTC
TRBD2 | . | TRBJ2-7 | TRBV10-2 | CASSAGGDYEQYF | TGCGCCAGCAGTGCTGGGGGGGACTACGAGCAGTACTTC
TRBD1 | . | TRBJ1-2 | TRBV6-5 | CASTADRNYGYTF | TGTGCCAGCACCGCGGACAGGAACTATGGCTACACCTTC
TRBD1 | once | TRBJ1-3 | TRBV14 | CASSQHQGQVSGNTIYF | TGTGCCAGCAGCCAACACCAAGGACAGGTCTCTGGAAACACCATATATTTT